This T cell receptor beta chain was captured by sequencing in a study of vaccination effects on CD4 cells after COVID-19. ViraFEST used viral peptide pools to expand antigen-specific CD4+ T cells before sequencing. Culture proceeded for more than 8 days, and CD4+ T cells were then isolated. BNT162b2 vaccine or mRNA-1273 vaccine was given to participants in two doses. Comments on this clone: Its antigen remains unidentified.

This CDR3 region has 13 residues. Deletions cut 1 base from V and 1 base from J, with 4 bases between. Germline loops: CDR1 SGHTA, CDR2 FQGNSA. The assay was immunoSEQ multiplex PCR, and TCRdb's table has in-frame clones only and misses some. The table has around 81,000 clones, around 77% seen once. This clonotype originated in a human donor who received a COVID-19 vaccine. The chain joins TRBV7-2 to TRBJ1-1; D is ambiguous. Sequencing used CD4+ T cells from PBMCs cultured with HCoV-OC43 spike peptides, obtained after COVID-19 vaccination. The subset is: HCoV-OC43 spike overlapping peptide pool stimulation. In DNA, the CDR3 is TGTGCCAGCAGCTTAGAGGGGAACACTGAAGCTTTCTTT. Residues: CASSLEGNTEAFF. Full variable domain (missing parts from reference TRBV7-2 and TRBJ1-1): GAGVSQSPSNKVTEKGKDVELRCDPISGHTALYWYRQSLGQGLEFLIYFQGNSAPDKSGLPSDRFSAERTGGSVSTLTIQRTQQEDSAVYLCASSLEGNTEAFFGQGTRLTVV.